Below are 5 T cell receptor beta chains sequenced from a single sample in a study of neurological immune-mediated disorders. Each CDR3 protein is one row after TCRdb ran MiXCR on the 5' RACE reads. The sample carries approximately 74,000 distinct CDR3 sequences, under 10% recorded once. Material: PBMCs. The source is a man in his fifties or sixties in good health.

This clonotype was counted many times. The gene calls are TRBV9 and TRBJ2-1; D not certain. This CDR3 region has 11 residues. Germline loops: CDR1 SGDLS, CDR2 YYNGEE. The germline V and J ends were trimmed by 0 bases and 6 bases, with 1 base remaining between them. CDR3 region: CASSVANEQFF. The CDR3 nucleotides read TGTGCCAGCAGCGTAGCCAATGAGCAGTTCTTC.

This clonotype was counted ten times or more. This chain joins TRBV5-1 and TRBJ1-2; no clear D gene. Looked up from germline, CDR1 is SGHRS and CDR2 is YFSETQ. Trimming pared 4 bases from V and 0 bases from J, leaving 10 bases between. The CDR3 covers 14 residues. CDR3 sequence (DNA): TGCGCCAGCAGCCCCTTCGACCCTAACTATGGCTACACCTTC. Its translation is CASSPFDPNYGYTF.

In its sample, this clonotype was seen many times. The rearrangement uses TRBV7-2 and TRBJ2-1; D possibly corresponds to TRBD1 (6 bases). In germline, CDR1 is SGHTA, CDR2 FQGNSA. The CDR3 has 15 residues. Trimming took 1 base from V and 4 from J, leaving 11 bases between them. The CDR3 here is CASSLVQGRYNEQFF. CDR3 DNA: TGTGCCAGCAGCTTAGTACAGGGACGGTACAATGAGCAGTTCTTC.

This clonotype has ten or more counts. The chain has TRBV7-2 and TRBJ2-7; D is ambiguous. CDR1 and CDR2 from the germline V gene are SGHTA and FQGNSA. The CDR3 covers 14 residues. V shed 2 bases and J shed 1 base, with 9 bases lying between them. CDR3: CASSLSGRSYEQYF. The CDR3 coding sequence is TGTGCCAGCAGCTTAAGTGGTAGGTCCTACGAGCAGTACTTC.

This clonotype appeared many times. This chain links TRBV15 with TRBJ2-1; the D gene is possibly TRBD2 (7 bases). The CDR3 runs 17 residues. Trimming cost V 0 bases and J 10 bases, with 22 bases left between them. Germline loops: CDR1 LNHNV, CDR2 YYDKDF (reference sequence). The DNA of the CDR3 is TGTGCCACCAGCAGAGATGTTGGGGGGGCCCGGGAGCGGGAGCAGTTCTTC. It translates to CATSRDVGGAREREQFF. The whole variable domain, remainder taken from reference TRBV15 and TRBJ2-1, is DAMVIQNPRYQVTQFGKPVTLSCSQTLNHNVMYWYQQKSSQAPKLLFHYYDKDFNNEADTPDNFQSRRPNTSFCFLDIRSPGLGDTAMYLCATSRDVGGAREREQFFGPGTRLTVL.